These T cell receptor beta chains were read from a single sample in a study of T cell changes during pregnancy in multiple sclerosis. The method was immunoSEQ multiplex PCR; TCRdb's version includes in-frame clones alone and lacks a portion of them. This table has about 84,000 clones, around 94% appearing once. This sample comprised peripheral blood, obtained in the second trimester of pregnancy. Receptors originate from a female donor in good health, enrolled as a control in a pregnancy study. Both conserved end residues are part of each CDR3. The D gene is left open where the match is weak. Rows give clone size only sometimes, using once, few, many, or a class for an expanded clone.

J gene | V gene | D gene | clone size | CDR3 DNA | CDR3 protein
TRBJ1-5 | TRBV6-1 | - | - | TGTGCCAGCAGCGGTACAGATCAAGGTCAGCCCCAGCATTTT | CASSGTDQGQPQHF
TRBJ2-7 | TRBV5-6 | - | - | TGTGCCAGCAGCTTCTCAGTAAGTGCGCTAGCTTCGGGGGAGCAGTACTTC | CASSFSVSALASGEQYF
TRBJ2-1 | TRBV2 | - | - | TGTGCCAGCAGTGAAAGAGCCAGGGATCTTTACAATGAGCAGTTCTTC | CASSERARDLYNEQFF
TRBJ1-1 | TRBV29-1 | TRBD1 | - | TGCAGCGTCCGGACAGGGGCAGCTTTCTTT | CSVRTGAAFF
TRBJ2-3 | TRBV7-2 | TRBD2 | - | TGTGCCAGCAGCCCCTGGACTAGCAGGAGCACAGATACGCAGTATTTT | CASSPWTSRSTDTQYF
TRBJ1-3 | TRBV7-9 | - | - | TGTGCCAGCAGCGGCAGGGGCTCTGGAAACACCATATATTTT | CASSGRGSGNTIYF
TRBJ2-1 | TRBV4-1 | TRBD2 | - | TGCGCCAGCAGCCAAGATGAAGGACTAGCGGGAACGGGATACAATGAGCAGTTCTTC | CASSQDEGLAGTGYNEQFF
TRBJ2-3 | TRBV6-1 | TRBD2 | few | TGTGCCAGCAGTGGACTAGCGGGAGGGCCAGATACGCAGTATTTT | CASSGLAGGPDTQYF
TRBJ2-1 | TRBV18 | TRBD1 | - | TGTGCCAGCTCACCACGAGGACAGGGTAGGGCCGATGAGCAGTTCTTC | CASSPRGQGRADEQFF
TRBJ1-2 | TRBV5-5 | - | once | TGTGCCAGCAGCTGGAGATCGGGTATTATTTATGGCTACACCTTC | CASSWRSGIIYGYTF
TRBJ2-3 | TRBV6-5 | TRBD1 | - | TGTGCCAGCAGTCAGACCGGGACAGGCACAGATACGCAGTATTTT | CASSQTGTGTDTQYF
TRBJ2-3 | TRBV7-8 | TRBD2 | - | TGTGCCAGCAGCTCCACGAGGGGAATTAGCGGGAGGGCCGGGGATACGCAGTATTTT | CASSSTRGISGRAGDTQYF
TRBJ2-7 | TRBV20-1 | - | - | TGCAGTGCTAGAGATCGTCCCGAGCAGTACTTC | CSARDRPEQYF
TRBJ2-1 | TRBV11-2 | TRBD2 | - | TGTGCCAGCAGCTTAGGTCCGGGACTAGCGTCCTACAATGAGCAGTTCTTC | CASSLGPGLASYNEQFF
TRBJ2-7 | TRBV5-4 | - | - | TGTGCCAGCAGCCTAAAGACAGGAATAACCCGCTACGAGCAGTACTTC | CASSLKTGITRYEQYF
TRBJ2-1 | TRBV5-1 | TRBD1 | - | TGCGCCAGCAGCTTAGGGACAGGGGGCTATGAGCAGTTCTTC | CASSLGTGGYEQFF
TRBJ2-1 | TRBV28 | - | - | TGTGCCAGCGCTCCGATAGGGACACAATACAATGAGCAGTTCTTC | CASAPIGTQYNEQFF
TRBJ2-1 | TRBV27 | TRBD2 | once | TGTGCCAGCAGTTCCGACTTCAGGACTAGCGAATACAATGAGCAGTTCTTC | CASSSDFRTSEYNEQFF
TRBJ2-1 | TRBV2 | TRBD2 | - | TGTGCCCTATCGGCGGGAGTTTCAAGGAAGGTTAATGAGCAGTTCTTC | CALSAGVSRKVNEQFF
TRBJ2-7 | TRBV6-6 | TRBD1 | - | TGTGCCAGCAGTTACCCGGGACAGGGCTACGAGCAGTACTTC | CASSYPGQGYEQYF
TRBJ2-3 | TRBV9 | TRBD2 | few | TGTGCCAGCAGTCTAGGGGTAGCGGGATCAGATACGCAGTATTTT | CASSLGVAGSDTQYF
TRBJ2-7 | TRBV28 | - | - | TGTGCCAGCAGTAGGCGACAGTACGAGCAGTACTTC | CASSRRQYEQYF
TRBJ2-5 | TRBV15 | TRBD2 | - | TGTGCCACCAGCAGAGATCCGACGGGAGGAGGAGAGACCCAGTACTTC | CATSRDPTGGGETQYF
TRBJ1-2 | TRBV11-1 | TRBD1 | - | TGTGCCAGCAGCCAGACAGGGGCTGACTATGGCTACACCTTC | CASSQTGADYGYTF
TRBJ2-3 | TRBV27 | - | - | TGTGCCAGCAGTCCCGGCACAGATACGCAGTATTTT | CASSPGTDTQYF
TRBJ2-3 | TRBV18 | TRBD1 | once | TGTGCCAGCTCACCCACCGGGACAGACACAGATACGCAGTATTTT | CASSPTGTDTDTQYF
TRBJ2-6 | TRBV1 | - | - | TGCACCAGCAGGAAGCACGGTTTGTGTCGGGCCAACGTCCTGACTTTC | CTSRKHGLCRANVLTF
TRBJ1-4 | TRBV5-1 | TRBD1 | - | TGCGCCAGCAGCATTGGTCGGGACAGTGAACTGTTTTTT | CASSIGRDSELFF
TRBJ1-5 | TRBV6-1 | TRBD1 | - | TGTGCCAGCAGTGAACCGACAGGGAAACAGCCCCAGCATTTT | CASSEPTGKQPQHF
TRBJ2-7 | TRBV18 | - | - | TGTGCCAGCTCACCAACGAGGAACGAGCAGTACTTC | CASSPTRNEQYF
TRBJ1-1 | TRBV19 | - | - | TGTGCCAGTAGTATAGATAGGGAGTGGAGCACTGAAGCTTTCTTT | CASSIDREWSTEAFF
TRBJ2-5 | TRBV30 | TRBD2 | - | TGTGCCTGGAGTAAGACTAGCGGGCCCCAGACCCAGTACTTC | CAWSKTSGPQTQYF
TRBJ2-2 | TRBV11-2 | - | few | TGTGCCAGCAGCTTAAACTCAGGGGACACCGGGGAGCTGTTTTTT | CASSLNSGDTGELFF
TRBJ2-5 | TRBV6-1 | - | - | TGTGCCAGCAGCGATCACACGGAGACCCAGTACTTC | CASSDHTETQYF
TRBJ2-7 | TRBV2 | - | once | TGTGCCAGCGGTACCGGGACACTGGTACACTTC | CASGTGTLVHF
TRBJ2-1 | TRBV7-8 | - | - | TGTGCCAGCAGCTTAGTCCCGGAGGGCCATGGCAATGAGCAGTTCTTC | CASSLVPEGHGNEQFF
TRBJ1-4 | TRBV4-1 | - | - | TGCGCCAGCAGCCAGAGAGACAGGTATACAAATGAAAAACTGTTTTTT | CASSQRDRYTNEKLFF
TRBJ2-3 | TRBV5-1 | - | - | TGCGCCAGCAGCTATACAGGTAGCACAGATACGCAGTATTTT | CASSYTGSTDTQYF
TRBJ2-1 | TRBV6-4 | TRBD2 | - | TGTGCCAGCAGTGACTCCTCAGCGGGGTCCTACAATGAGCAGTTCTTC | CASSDSSAGSYNEQFF
TRBJ2-7 | TRBV28 | - | - | TGTGCCAGCAACATGGGAGGACTCGACTACGAGCAGTACTTC | CASNMGGLDYEQYF
TRBJ1-2 | TRBV27 | - | - | TGTGCCAGCAGTTTTGCGGGGTTCGGGTATGGCTACACCTTC | CASSFAGFGYGYTF
TRBJ2-7 | TRBV4-1 | - | - | TGCGCCAGCAGCCAAGATCCCTTCACACAGGCATCCGGGCAGTACTTC | CASSQDPFTQASGQYF
TRBJ1-5 | TRBV28 | - | - | TGTGCCAGCAATCGACAGTCCAATCAGCCCCAGCATTTT | CASNRQSNQPQHF
TRBJ1-4 | TRBV5-6 | TRBD1 | - | TGTGCCAGCAGCCCACCCCCGGGGACAGCGAATGAAAAACTGTTTTTT | CASSPPPGTANEKLFF
TRBJ1-1 | TRBV21-1 | - | - | TGTGCCAGCAGCAGCGCGGAATTGAACACTGAAGCTTTCTTT | CASSSAELNTEAFF
TRBJ1-4 | TRBV7-9 | TRBD1 | - | TGTGCCAGCAGCAGAGGGACAGAGAATGAAAAACTGTTTTTT | CASSRGTENEKLFF
TRBJ2-1 | TRBV20-1 | - | - | TGCAGTGCTAGTGGGGGGACTGAGCAGTTCTTC | CSASGGTEQFF
TRBJ2-4 | TRBV5-1 | - | - | TGCGCCAGCAGCTTCTCGGTAGCCAAAAACATTCAGTACTTC | CASSFSVAKNIQYF
TRBJ2-3 | TRBV6-5 | TRBD1 | - | TGTGCCAGCAACAGGGGGGATGGTACGCAGTATTTT | CASNRGDGTQYF
TRBJ2-2 | TRBV6-5 | - | - | TGTGCCAGCAAGCTGAATGGGGGGACCACCGGGGAGCTGTTTTTT | CASKLNGGTTGELFF
TRBJ1-5 | TRBV4-1 | - | - | TGCGCCAGCAGCCAGCACAGAGATAGCAATCAGCCCCAGCATTTT | CASSQHRDSNQPQHF
TRBJ2-7 | TRBV25-1 | TRBD2 | - | TGTGCCAGCAGCGCCCCGGGACTAGCGGGGAACGAGCAGTACTTC | CASSAPGLAGNEQYF
TRBJ2-7 | TRBV5-4 | TRBD1 | - | TGTGCCAGCAGCTTGTCGACAGGGATCTCCTACGAGCAGTACTTC | CASSLSTGISYEQYF
TRBJ2-3 | TRBV5-1 | TRBD2 | - | TGCGCCAGCAGCTATTTAGCGGGAGGGCCGAGTGATACGCAGTATTTT | CASSYLAGGPSDTQYF
TRBJ2-7 | TRBV27 | TRBD2 | - | TGTGCCAGCAGTTTAGCGGGAGGGGCCTACGAGCAGTACTTC | CASSLAGGAYEQYF